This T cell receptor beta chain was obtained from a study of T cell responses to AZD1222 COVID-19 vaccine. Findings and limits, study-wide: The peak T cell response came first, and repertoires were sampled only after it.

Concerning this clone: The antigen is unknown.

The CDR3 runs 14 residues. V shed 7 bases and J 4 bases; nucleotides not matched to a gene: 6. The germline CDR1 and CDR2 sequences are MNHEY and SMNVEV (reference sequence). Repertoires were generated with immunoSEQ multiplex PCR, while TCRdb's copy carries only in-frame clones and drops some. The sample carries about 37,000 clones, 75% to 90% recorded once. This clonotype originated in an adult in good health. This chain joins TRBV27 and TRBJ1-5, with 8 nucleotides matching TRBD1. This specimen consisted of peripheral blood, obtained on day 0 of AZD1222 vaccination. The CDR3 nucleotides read TGTGCCAGCACCCTGGACAGGGTGAATCAGCCCCAGCATTTT. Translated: CASTLDRVNQPQHF.